The T cell receptor beta chain described here comes from a study of a mutant IDH1 vaccine in newly diagnosed glioma. Across the whole study: Among treated patients, roughly 60% were male and about 40% female, and mean age was about 41 years.

Notes on this clone: As yet, its antigen is unknown.

Sequencing used immunoSEQ multiplex PCR; TCRdb keeps in-frame clones, though not all of them. The top ten hold 9.5% to 15% of the sample, which has around 33,000 clones, around nine tenths seen once. Study-level findings and limits: Immune responses induced by vaccination arose in 93.3% of the patients.

Described time point: week 47, end of study. The content of each vaccine dose was 300 ug of mutant IDH1 20-mer peptide, and topical imiquimod accompanied it. Astrocytomas that were new, WHO grade 3 or 4, IDH1-mutant and ATRX-lost were present in the donors. This specimen was PBMCs, taken from a glioma patient whose treatment included an IDH1 peptide vaccine. The sequence was obtained from a woman aged 25 to 39 with glioma.

The CDR3: CASSLEGGRAPQHF. The CDR3 nucleotides are TGTGCCAGCAGCTTAGAGGGGGGCAGGGCTCCCCAGCATTTT. The chain carries TRBV7-2 and TRBJ1-5; the D gene is possibly TRBD1 (6 bases). Between the trimmed V and J ends, which lost 1 base and 10 bases, there was a span of 14 bases. The germline V gene encodes CDR1 SGHTA and CDR2 FQGNSA. The CDR3 runs 14 residues.